This TCR beta chain was observed in a study of vaccination effects on CD4 cells after COVID-19. Study summary: Each person got two doses of an mRNA SARS-CoV-2 vaccine, BNT162b2 or mRNA-1273.

V was pared by 2 bases and J by 0 bases, with 8 bases between. The CDR3 covers 15 residues. Per the germline V gene, CDR1 is MNHEY and CDR2 is SVGEGT. Study-wide results and caveats: Healthy vaccinees showed cross-reactivity with common cold coronaviruses in only 1 of 255 vaccine-induced clones.

Clones were read by immunoSEQ multiplex PCR, and TCRdb kept only the in-frame ones, dropping some. The repertoire holds 70,000 to 85,000 clones, with 77% as singletons. For this clone: The antigen remains unidentified.

Investigators separated out CD4+ T cells once around nine days of culture had passed. Absence of prior SARS-CoV-2 infection characterized the vaccine recipients, who showed negative nucleocapsid antibodies. The source material was CD4+ T cells from PBMCs cultured without peptide, sampled before COVID-19 vaccination. The source of this sequence is a human donor who received a COVID-19 vaccine. The chain couples TRBV6-2 or TRBV6-3 to TRBJ2-1; D may match TRBD1 or TRBD2 (5 bases each). CDR3 sequence: CASSYEGHSYNEQFF. CDR3 bases: TGTGCCAGCAGTTACGAGGGGCACTCCTACAATGAGCAGTTCTTC.